The rows below give T cell receptor beta chains drawn from one sample of a study of blood T cells in healthy people across ages. TCRdb processed the 5' RACE reads anew with MiXCR; each CDR3 protein has one entry. The data contain 750,000 to 950,000 distinct CDR3 sequences, roughly 24% of them singletons. The sample was also linked to a second study, of T cells of mothers and their children.

The material sequenced was blood. Receptor source: a boy aged 5-17 years in good health. Both conserved end residues are part of each CDR3. D genes are given only for firm matches. Some rows mark clone size as missing; the rest say once, few, many or name a class of expanded clone.

J,V,length,D,size,CDR3,DNA
TRBJ1-2,TRBV27,13,.,once,CASSKRQTYGYTF,TGTGCCAGCAGTAAACGACAGACCTATGGCTACACCTTC
TRBJ2-3,TRBV6-1,15,.,.,CASSAMTPWGDTQYF,TGTGCCAGCAGTGCGATGACACCTTGGGGAGATACGCAGTATTTT
TRBJ1-1,TRBV7-8,12,.,few,CASSFEGLSAFF,TGTGCCAGCAGCTTCGAGGGGTTGTCAGCTTTCTTT
TRBJ2-3,TRBV12-3/TRBV12-4,14,TRBD2,many,CASSLTGGADTQYF,TGTGCCAGCAGCTTAACCGGGGGGGCAGATACGCAGTATTTT
TRBJ2-7,TRBV5-1,16,TRBD1,.,CASSPSLTGASYEQYF,TGCGCCAGCAGCCCGAGCCTGACAGGGGCCTCCTACGAGCAGTACTTC
TRBJ2-5,TRBV20-1,14,.,few,CSARDSSGQETQYF,TGCAGTGCTAGAGATAGCAGCGGCCAAGAGACCCAGTACTTC
TRBJ2-7,TRBV29-1,14,TRBD2,.,CSVALRESSYEQYF,TGCAGCGTTGCTTTGCGGGAGAGCTCCTACGAGCAGTACTTC
TRBJ2-1,TRBV5-1,15,TRBD1,few,CASSLGDRSYNEQFF,TGCGCCAGCAGCTTGGGGGACAGGTCCTACAATGAGCAGTTCTTC
TRBJ2-1,TRBV29-1,13,.,few,CSVVGNSYNEQFF,TGCAGCGTTGTTGGTAACTCCTACAATGAGCAGTTCTTC
TRBJ2-1,TRBV28,14,.,.,CASSLSGTFNEQFF,TGTGCCAGCAGTTTATCCGGGACTTTCAATGAGCAGTTCTTC
TRBJ1-1,TRBV18,13,.,.,CASSPPEDTEAFF,TGTGCCAGCTCACCACCTGAGGACACTGAAGCTTTCTTT
TRBJ2-1,TRBV14,15,.,few,CASSPQQGGRDEQFF,TGTGCCAGCAGCCCCCAACAGGGAGGGCGCGATGAGCAGTTCTTC
TRBJ2-7,TRBV3-1,14,TRBD1,few,CASSPRTGGREQYF,TGTGCCAGCAGCCCGCGGACAGGGGGCAGGGAGCAGTACTTC
TRBJ2-5,TRBV20-1,11,.,few,CSATLGETQYF,TGCAGCGCCACATTGGGGGAGACCCAGTACTTC
TRBJ1-2,TRBV29-1,12,.,.,CSVETAGTGYTF,TGCAGCGTTGAAACTGCGGGGACAGGCTACACCTTC
TRBJ2-7,TRBV12-3/TRBV12-4,15,.,.,CASSPLGGGLGEQYF,TGTGCCAGCAGCCCCCTTGGGGGGGGGCTAGGTGAGCAGTACTTC
TRBJ2-5,TRBV5-1,16,TRBD2,.,CASSWEIAGGQETQYF,TGCGCCAGCAGCTGGGAGATAGCGGGGGGCCAAGAGACCCAGTACTTC
TRBJ2-7,TRBV6-2/TRBV6-3,14,TRBD1,.,CASSKDRGRHEQYF,TGTGCCAGCAGTAAGGACAGGGGACGCCACGAGCAGTACTTC
TRBJ2-1,TRBV14,12,.,few,CASSSSGPEQFF,TGTGCCAGCAGCTCATCGGGCCCTGAGCAGTTCTTC
TRBJ1-2,TRBV2,14,.,.,CASSAWDGGNGYTF,TGTGCCAGCAGTGCCTGGGACGGGGGGAATGGCTACACCTTC
TRBJ1-1,TRBV11-1,14,TRBD1,.,CASSQGQMNTEAFF,TGTGCCAGCAGCCAGGGACAGATGAACACTGAAGCTTTCTTT
TRBJ2-6,TRBV12-3/TRBV12-4,17,TRBD2,few,CARSFTGGPLGANVLTF,TGTGCCCGCAGTTTTACGGGGGGGCCTCTGGGGGCCAACGTCCTGACTTTC
TRBJ1-2,TRBV6-6,15,TRBD1,.,CASQGQGAGDYGYTF,TGTGCCAGCCAGGGACAGGGGGCGGGCGACTATGGCTACACCTTC
TRBJ2-7,TRBV30,13,.,.,CAFLRDRPYEQYF,TGTGCCTTCCTTCGCGACAGGCCCTACGAGCAGTACTTC
TRBJ2-7,TRBV2,14,TRBD1,few,CASIWTGTAYEQYF,TGTGCCAGCATCTGGACAGGGACCGCCTACGAGCAGTACTTC
TRBJ2-3,TRBV7-3,15,TRBD2,.,CASSGTSGGRDTQYF,TGTGCCAGCAGCGGGACTAGCGGGGGTAGGGATACGCAGTATTTT
TRBJ1-3,TRBV7-6,17,.,.,CASSLNRATNRRNTIYF,TGTGCCAGCAGCTTAAACCGGGCCACGAATAGGAGAAACACCATATATTTT
TRBJ1-6,TRBV7-2,16,.,few,CASSPEGPGVNSPLHF,TGTGCCAGCAGCCCGGAGGGACCGGGTGTGAATTCACCCCTCCACTTT
TRBJ2-3,TRBV18,15,.,.,CASSLNKASTDTQYF,TGTGCCAGCTCACTGAATAAAGCTAGCACAGATACGCAGTATTTT
TRBJ1-2,TRBV30,12,.,few,CAWKEGNYGYTF,TGTGCCTGGAAGGAGGGGAACTATGGCTACACCTTC
TRBJ1-1,TRBV20-1,16,TRBD1,.,CSARGLLGQGGAEAFF,TGCAGTGCTAGAGGGCTCTTAGGACAGGGCGGGGCTGAAGCTTTCTTT
TRBJ2-3,TRBV24-1,14,TRBD2,.,CATSDSLAGDTQYF,TGTGCCACCAGTGATTCACTAGCGGGAGATACGCAGTATTTT
TRBJ2-2,TRBV5-5,17,.,.,CASSLDIGGENTGELFF,TGTGCCAGCAGCTTAGACATAGGGGGGGAGAACACCGGGGAGCTGTTTTTT
TRBJ1-1,TRBV12-3/TRBV12-4,15,.,.,CASSLTGTSYTEAFF,TGTGCCAGCAGTTTAACCGGGACTAGCTACACTGAAGCTTTCTTT
TRBJ2-5,TRBV6-5,18,.,.,CASSYSKTKGARGETQYF,TGTGCCAGCAGTTACTCCAAAACGAAAGGGGCCAGAGGGGAGACCCAGTACTTC
TRBJ2-5,TRBV25-1,13,.,few,CASQGPTMETQYF,TGTGCCAGCCAGGGACCAACGATGGAGACCCAGTACTTC
TRBJ1-6,TRBV20-1,14,TRBD1,many,CSANPGQYNSPLHF,TGCAGTGCTAACCCGGGACAGTATAATTCACCCCTCCACTTT